This TCR beta chain is from a study of T-cell reconstitution after alpha-beta-depleted transplantation in children. Unique molecular identifiers featured in how the TCRbeta library was prepared. TCRdb passed the PCR reads through MiXCR, listing each CDR3 protein once. Of 15,000 to 20,000 distinct CDR3 sequences listed, 5% to 5.5% were seen once; the top ten hold around 7.2%. Whole-study results and caveats: The study reportedly traced alpha-beta T cells about two months after transplant to several hundred expanded graft clones.

Germline V gene lookup returns CDR1 SGHDN and CDR2 FVKESK. The CDR3 has 16 amino acids. V was cut by 0 bases and J by 4 bases, with 15 bases left in between. The table lists this clonotype with a few counts. The target antigen is unknown. The origin of this receptor is a boy aged 5 to 17 with acute lymphoblastic leukemia, due to receive a stem cell transplant. Source: PBMCs, taken before TCRalphabeta/CD19-depleted stem cell transplant. The rearrangement uses TRBV14 and TRBJ1-2; D remains ambiguous. The CDR3 region is CASSQDLGKPFYGYTF. The CDR3 nucleotides are TGTGCCAGCAGCCAAGATTTGGGGAAACCATTCTATGGCTACACCTTC. The full variable domain, in which reference TRBV14 and TRBJ1-2 provide the parts outside the CDR3, is EAGVTQFPSHSVIEKGQTVTLRCDPISGHDNLYWYRRVMGKEIKFLLHFVKESKQDESGMPNNRFLAERTGGTYSTLKVQPAELEDSGVYFCASSQDLGKPFYGYTFGSGTRLTVV.